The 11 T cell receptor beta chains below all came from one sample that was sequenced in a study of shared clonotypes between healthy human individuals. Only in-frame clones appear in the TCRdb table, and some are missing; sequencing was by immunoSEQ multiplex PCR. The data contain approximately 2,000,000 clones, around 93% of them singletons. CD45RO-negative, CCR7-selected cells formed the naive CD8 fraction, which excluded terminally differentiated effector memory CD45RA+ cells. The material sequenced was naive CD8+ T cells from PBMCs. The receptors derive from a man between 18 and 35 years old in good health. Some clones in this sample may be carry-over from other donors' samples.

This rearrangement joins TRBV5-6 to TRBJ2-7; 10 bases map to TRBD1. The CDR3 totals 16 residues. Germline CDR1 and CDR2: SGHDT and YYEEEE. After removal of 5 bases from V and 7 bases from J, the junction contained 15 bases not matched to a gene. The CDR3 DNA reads TGTGCCAGCAGTCCCAGGGACAGGGGCAACTTGTTGGAGCAGTACTTC. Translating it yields CASSPRDRGNLLEQYF.

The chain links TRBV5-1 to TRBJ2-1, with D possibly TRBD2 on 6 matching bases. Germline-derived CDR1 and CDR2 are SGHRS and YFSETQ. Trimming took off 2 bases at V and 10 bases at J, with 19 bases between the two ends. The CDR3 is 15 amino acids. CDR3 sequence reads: CASSLAGHTSWEQFF. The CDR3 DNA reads TGCGCCAGCAGCTTAGCGGGTCACACCTCATGGGAGCAGTTCTTC.

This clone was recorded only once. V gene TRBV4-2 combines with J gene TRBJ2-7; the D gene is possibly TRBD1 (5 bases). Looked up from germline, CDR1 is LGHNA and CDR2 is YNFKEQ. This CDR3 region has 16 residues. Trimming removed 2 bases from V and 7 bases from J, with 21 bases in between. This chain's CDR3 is CASSQLRVRTTGEQYF. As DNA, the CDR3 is TGTGCCAGCAGCCAACTAAGGGTGCGGACAACTGGGGAGCAGTACTTC.

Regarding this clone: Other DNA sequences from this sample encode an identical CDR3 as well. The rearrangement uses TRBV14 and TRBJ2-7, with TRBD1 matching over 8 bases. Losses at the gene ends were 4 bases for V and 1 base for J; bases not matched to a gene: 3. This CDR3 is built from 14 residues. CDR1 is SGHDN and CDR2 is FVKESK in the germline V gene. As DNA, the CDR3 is TGTGCCAGCAGCCCGGACAGGGCTTCCTACGAGCAGTACTTC. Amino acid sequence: CASSPDRASYEQYF.

The CDR3 region is CASSESDSPTYEQYF. For the CDR3, the DNA is TGCGCCAGCAGTGAGTCGGACAGCCCAACCTACGAGCAGTACTTC. The rearrangement joins TRBV10-1 to TRBJ2-7, with a weak D call TRBD1 (6 bases). CDR1 WNHNN and CDR2 SYGVQD come from the germline V gene (reference sequence). V dropped 0 bases and J dropped 2 bases, with 11 bases sitting between them. The length of the CDR3 is 15 residues.

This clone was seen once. The CDR3 loop is CASSSPRVGIPTNEQFF. Written as DNA, the CDR3 is TGTGCCAGCAGCTCCCCTCGCGTCGGAATCCCCACCAATGAGCAGTTCTTC. This sequence joins TRBV7-2 and TRBJ2-1; D gene unclear. This CDR3 has 17 amino acids. From germline, CDR1 is SGHTA and CDR2 FQGNSA. Between the trimmed V and J ends, which lost 4 bases and 6 bases, there was a span of 22 bases. The variable domain in full, with the rest retrieved from reference TRBV7-2 and TRBJ2-1, is GAGVSQSPSNKVTEKGKDVELRCDPISGHTALYWYRQSLGQGLEFLIYFQGNSAPDKSGLPSDRFSAERTGGSVSTLTIQRTQQEDSAVYLCASSSPRVGIPTNEQFFGPGTRLTVL.

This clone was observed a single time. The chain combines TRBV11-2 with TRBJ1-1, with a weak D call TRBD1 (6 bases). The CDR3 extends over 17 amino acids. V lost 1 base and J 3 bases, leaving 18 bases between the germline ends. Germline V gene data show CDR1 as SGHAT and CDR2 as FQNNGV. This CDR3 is CASSLVEGEAVDTEAFF. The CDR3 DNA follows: TGTGCCAGCAGCTTAGTGGAGGGGGAGGCTGTGGACACTGAAGCTTTCTTT.

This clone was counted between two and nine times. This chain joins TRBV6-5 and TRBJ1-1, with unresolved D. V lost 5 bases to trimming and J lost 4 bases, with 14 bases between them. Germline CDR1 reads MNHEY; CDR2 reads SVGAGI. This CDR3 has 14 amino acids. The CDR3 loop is CASSPRGYSTEAFF. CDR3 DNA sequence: TGTGCCAGCAGTCCTAGAGGTTACAGCACTGAAGCTTTCTTT.

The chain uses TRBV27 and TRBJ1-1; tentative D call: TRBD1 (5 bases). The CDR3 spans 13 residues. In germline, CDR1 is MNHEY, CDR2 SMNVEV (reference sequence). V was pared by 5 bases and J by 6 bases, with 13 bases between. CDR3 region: CASSAAFRAEAFF. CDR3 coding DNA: TGTGCCAGCAGTGCGGCATTCAGGGCTGAAGCTTTCTTT.

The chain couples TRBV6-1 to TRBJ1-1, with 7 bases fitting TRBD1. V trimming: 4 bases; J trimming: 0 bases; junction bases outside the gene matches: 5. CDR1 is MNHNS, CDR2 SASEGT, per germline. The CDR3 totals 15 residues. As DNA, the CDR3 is TGTGCCAGCAGTGTGGGACAGACCATGAACACTGAAGCTTTCTTT. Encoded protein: CASSVGQTMNTEAFF.

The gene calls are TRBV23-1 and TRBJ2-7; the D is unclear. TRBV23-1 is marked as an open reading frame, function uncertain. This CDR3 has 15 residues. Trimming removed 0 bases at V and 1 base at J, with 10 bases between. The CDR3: CASSQSGQDSYEQYF. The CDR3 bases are TGCGCCAGCAGTCAATCGGGCCAGGATTCCTACGAGCAGTACTTC.